The entry below describes one T cell receptor (beta chain). The sample comes from a study of blood T cell repertoires in COVID-19. As for the study in general: Collection of acute and convalescent COVID-19 samples took place in the United States, Italy and Spain. PBMCs, B-cell-depleted T cells, or T cells provided the cDNA or gDNA that made up the material.

Repertoires were generated with immunoSEQ multiplex PCR, while TCRdb's copy carries only in-frame clones and drops some. The sample yields some 150,000 clones, roughly 85% seen once. The germline CDR1 and CDR2 sequences are SGHTA and FQGTGA. The CDR3 runs 15 residues. V lost 1 base, J lost 1 base, and 10 bases lay in between. J is TRBJ1-1 and V is TRBV7-3, with D unclear. Material for sequencing was peripheral blood. This TCR was recovered from a man between 50 and 59 years old with acute or convalescent COVID-19. Written as DNA, the CDR3 is TGTGCCAGCAGCTTAAATGGACTTAAGAACACTGAAGCTTTCTTT. Protein: CASSLNGLKNTEAFF.